The sequence of this T cell receptor (beta chain) was determined in a study of blood T cells in healthy people across ages. CDR1 SGHRS and CDR2 YFSETQ come from the germline V gene. The CDR3 has 13 amino acids. Trimming took 2 bases from V and 6 from J, leaving 8 bases between them. Donors were healthy Caucasian individuals from Russia aged about 6 to 90. The study's findings and limits: Naive and antigen-experienced cells could not be conclusively compared, given unsorted PBMCs. Per million T cells, TCR beta diversity dropped roughly linearly as age increased.

This clonotype has a handful of counts. Its antigen is currently unknown. PCR was performed a second time for roughly 6 to 12 cycles using a sample-barcoded 5' primer and a J-beta primer mix. Per-sample output comprised a minimum of 2.5 million paired-end reads containing CDR3. A single record per CDR3 protein comes from TCRdb applying MiXCR to the 5' RACE reads. Of more than 800,000 distinct CDR3 sequences in the sample, 25% to 30% were seen once. This clonotype was obtained from an elderly woman in good health. The gene calls are TRBV5-1 and TRBJ2-2; possible D gene TRBD2, 5 bases. Sample: blood. The CDR3 loop reads CASSFDGAGELFF. The CDR3 coding sequence is TGCGCCAGCAGCTTTGACGGGGCCGGGGAGCTGTTTTTT.